The 8 T cell receptor beta chains listed next were all sequenced from one sample in a study of cytomegalovirus exposure and HLA in healthy donors. Here immunoSEQ multiplex PCR was the method, and the copy in TCRdb shows in-frame clones only, minus some. The sample includes approximately 110,000 clones, 86% of them seen just once. The specimen was PBMCs. All receptors derive from a woman aged 18-35 years in good health and CMV-seropositive.

The table lists this clone with a few counts. V is TRBV9 and J is TRBJ2-7; 11 nucleotides match TRBD2. The CDR3 runs 16 residues. V was pared by 4 bases and J by 2 bases, with 8 bases of the junction left unmatched. Germline CDR1 SGDLS, CDR2 YYNGEE. Here the CDR3 reads CASSPVSGRAPYEQYF. DNA for the CDR3: TGTGCCAGCAGCCCAGTTAGCGGGAGGGCCCCCTACGAGCAGTACTTC.

V is TRBV7-9 and J is TRBJ2-2; the D is unclear. The V gene lost 7 bases and the J gene lost 5 bases, with 11 bases spanning the gap. The CDR3 covers 13 residues. CDR1 SEHNR and CDR2 FQNEAQ come from the germline V gene (reference sequence). The CDR3 coding sequence is TGTGCCAGCACCCCCCTACGTACCGGGGAGCTGTTTTTT. Its translation: CASTPLRTGELFF.

This sequence joins TRBV10-1 and TRBJ2-2; D perhaps matches TRBD1 (6 bases). Trimming stripped 3 bases from V and 4 bases from J, with 12 bases between. CDR1 and CDR2 (germline): WNHNN, SYGVQD (reference sequence). The CDR3 spans 15 residues. This CDR3 reads CASSDLQGFTGELFF. The CDR3 DNA follows: TGCGCCAGCAGTGATCTACAGGGTTTCACCGGGGAGCTGTTTTTT.

The chain has TRBV15 and TRBJ1-2, with 10 bases aligning to TRBD1. V lost 1 base to trimming and J lost 0 bases; unmatched junction nucleotides: 8. The CDR3 loop spans 18 amino acids. Germline lookup yields CDR1 LNHNV and CDR2 YYDKDF (reference sequence). The CDR3 sequence: CATSRGYDRGHSNYGYTF. CDR3 sequence (DNA): TGTGCCACCAGCAGAGGATACGACAGGGGGCACTCTAACTATGGCTACACCTTC.

This clone turned up a few times. CDR3 sequence: CASSSSAGGYGYTF. The DNA for the CDR3 is TGTGCCAGCAGCTCCAGCGCGGGGGGCTATGGCTACACCTTC. The chain couples TRBV7-2 to TRBJ1-2; weak D call: TRBD1 (5 bases). CDR3 size: 14 residues. CDR1 is SGHTA, CDR2 FQGNSA, per germline. V lost 4 bases, J lost 4 bases, and 13 bases lay in between.

The chain carries TRBV28 and TRBJ1-2; D gene uncertain. V was pared by 6 bases and J by 1 base, with 6 bases between. In germline, CDR1 is MDHEN, CDR2 SYDVKM. The CDR3 has 12 residues. The CDR3 loop is CASRSNNYGYTF. The DNA of the CDR3 is TGTGCCAGCAGGTCTAATAACTATGGCTACACCTTC.

This clone was recorded a few times. This chain connects TRBV6-6 to TRBJ1-2, with D tentatively TRBD1 (5 bases). Germline values: CDR1 MNHNY, CDR2 SVGAGI (reference sequence). V gave up 2 bases and J gave up 4 bases, with 8 bases separating them. This CDR3 has 13 residues. The CDR3 region has the DNA TGTGCCAGCAGTTACGAACAGGTCTATGGCTACACCTTC. Its translation is CASSYEQVYGYTF.

This chain connects TRBV10-3 to TRBJ2-1; D is undetermined. The ends were cut back, 2 bases at V and 6 bases at J, with 8 bases in the middle. This CDR3 comprises 13 residues. CDR1 and CDR2 (germline): ENHRY, SYGVKD. CDR3 region: CAISEPGSNEQFF. The CDR3 bases are TGTGCCATCAGTGAGCCAGGTAGCAATGAGCAGTTCTTC.